This T cell receptor (beta chain) was documented in a study of T-cell reconstitution after alpha-beta-depleted transplantation in children (TCRdb year 2016). For the wider study: T-cell immune reconstitution after TCRalphabeta/CD19-depleted allogeneic hematopoietic cell transplantation in children was quantitatively tracked in the study by means of TCR repertoire profiling.

About this clonotype: There is no known antigen for this receptor. No quality values exist for individual bases; no much larger clone is one base distant.

Germline trimming amounts to 3 bases on V and 6 bases on J, with 8 as the count of junction bases outside the gene matches. The germline V gene (reference sequence) sets CDR1 to SGHNT and CDR2 to YYREEE. Taken from cysteine to phenylalanine, the CDR3 has 15 residues. Only the CDR3 DNA stays, 45 bases, in frame from base 1. Library creation used PCR. Instrument on record: Illumina HiSeq 2500. TCR library preparation used molecular barcoding, with unique molecular identifiers applied to normalize quantification of the TCRbeta repertoire. Through fastp at Q25 and MiXCR, TCRdb rebuilt clones from the public reads, retaining in-frame beta chains. Identical CDR3 protein sequences are pooled into one entry, listed with their most common genes and DNA. The sample table holds around 400,000 distinct CDR3 sequences, of which 20% were seen once. The top ten clones comprise approximately 3.9% of the sample.

The receptor was isolated from a human donor who donated a stem cell graft to a child with acute myeloid leukemia. The sequencing used PBMCs from the stem cell graft donor, collected from the stem cell graft. The chain employs TRBV5-4 and TRBJ1-2, and TRBD1 matches 10 of the central bases. The CDR3 region reads CASSSPGDRGDGYTF. The nucleotide sequence reads as follows: TGTGCCAGCAGCTCACCGGGGGACAGGGGAGATGGCTACACCTTC.